The sequence of this T cell receptor beta chain was determined in a study of blood T cell repertoires in COVID-19 (TCRdb year 2020). The study in broad terms: Samples from collaborators originated in the United States, Italy and Spain and spanned both the acute and convalescent phases of COVID-19. The prospective study material was composed of cDNA or gDNA derived from T cells, B-cell-depleted T cells, or PBMCs. Subjects who had been exposed to COVID-19, were actively infected with it, or had recovered from it provided the deeply sampled blood TCRbeta repertoires that made up the dataset. A freely available public database, intended as a resource for researchers studying the immune response to SARS-CoV-2, is where the repertoires were released. The samples were drawn from two sources: the first 160 participants of the ongoing ImmuneRACE study, and 1,000 to 1,500 subjects contributed by 6 global collaborators. A de-identified subject ID, COVID-19 status, age in years and sex were almost always included in the sample metadata. Where HLA class I and class II types were available, the types were taken from metadata supplied by the sample provider, not from assay-based typing.

TCRbeta CDR3 regions were amplified from genomic DNA by means of the immunoSEQ Assay, a bias-controlled multiplex PCR. The paper's data handling went like this. The number of nucleated cells in each sample was estimated from the amplification of reference gene primers within the assay. Sequence reads were collapsed and filtered to measure the absolute abundance of every unique TCRbeta CDR3 rearrangement. For each sample, productive Simpson clonality was calculated by taking the square root of Simpson's diversity index across productive rearrangements. The table comes from immuneACCESS by way of TCRdb, which keeps in-frame sequences with V and J called. Part of the clones is missing from these tables; in studies checked, under half for an unresolved V gene and the rest for unknown reasons. That table furnishes V, J and clone size, whereas the DNA furnished D and trimming. A total of almost 400,000 clones appear in this sample, around 87% of them only once. The ten largest clones take up roughly 2.1% of the sample.

V lost 0 bases and J lost 0 bases; the stretch between them is 7 bases long. As encoded in the germline V gene, CDR1 is SGHRS while CDR2 is YFSETQ. The CDR3 goes from the cysteine to the phenylalanine over 15 residues. Here the CDR3 DNA is all that survives: 45 bases in frame from base 1. As to this clone: The antigen it binds to is not known. The sample holds no much larger clone one base away, and base qualities are not on file.

At one collaborating source in Seattle, patients were enrolled during active infection and were followed longitudinally through the course of disease. The collaborating institutions used their own protocols to collect whole blood in K2EDTA tubes. For TCRbeta analysis, collaborator samples were shipped as frozen whole blood, as isolated PBMCs, or as DNA extracted from either sample type. The research as a whole found: Clinical and demographic metadata were provided uncurated, with the amount varying by source and participant.

This receptor was taken from an older woman with COVID-19, enrolled during active disease. This sequence uses TRBV5-1 and TRBJ1-3; the D gene remains uncertain. The sequencing sample was made of peripheral blood. The CDR3: CASSLAGYSGNTIYF. The sequenced DNA is TGCGCCAGCAGCTTGGCCGGGTACTCTGGAAACACCATATATTTT.